A single sample gave rise to the 24 T cell receptor beta chains below, sequenced in a study of shared clonotypes between healthy human individuals. TCRdb keeps only in-frame clones here, not all; method: immunoSEQ multiplex PCR. The data show about 2 million clones, with around 96% seen just once and less than 1.5% held by the top ten. As defined, naive CD8 cells were CD45RO-negative and positively selected for CCR7, with terminally differentiated effector memory CD45RA+ cells excluded. The sequenced sample was naive CD8+ T cells sorted from blood. The receptor set was obtained from a man aged 18-30 years in good health.

The chain links TRBV13 to TRBJ1-1; no reliable D call. V was clipped by 0 bases and J by 7 bases, with 9 bases between them. Germline V gives CDR1 PRHDT, CDR2 FYEKMQ (reference sequence). CDR3 length: 13 residues. CDR3 DNA sequence: TGTGCCAGCAGCTTAGGCCGTGGTATTGAAGCTTTCTTT. This encodes CASSLGRGIEAFF.

This chain uses TRBV4-2 with TRBJ2-1; 11 nucleotides match TRBD2. The junction had 8 bases not matched to a gene; V was cut back by 4 bases and J by 6 bases. Germline CDR1 and CDR2: LGHNA and YNFKEQ. CDR3 length: 16 amino acids. CDR3 DNA sequence: TGTGCCAGCAGCCCAGTGGGTAGCGGGGGGGCCAATGAGCAGTTCTTC. Translating gives CASSPVGSGGANEQFF.

V is TRBV10-3 and J is TRBJ1-3; D call uncertain. This CDR3 is 16 amino acids long. Trimming pared 6 bases from V and 4 bases from J, leaving 19 bases between. Germline V gene lookup returns CDR1 ENHRY and CDR2 SYGVKD. DNA for the CDR3: TGTGCCATCAGATATGGTGGGGAAGGCATGGGAAACACCATATATTTT. Its translation: CAIRYGGEGMGNTIYF.

For this clone: Other DNA sequences in this specimen translate into the identical CDR3. The CDR3 spells CASSLQGGTEAFF. Here the CDR3 DNA reads TGTGCCAGCAGCTTGCAGGGGGGTACTGAAGCTTTCTTT. This chain links TRBV13 with TRBJ1-1; the match to TRBD1 covers 7 bases. From germline, CDR1 is PRHDT and CDR2 FYEKMQ (reference sequence). The CDR3 has 13 residues. Trimming at V came to 3 bases and at J to 5 bases, leaving 3 bases not matched to a gene.

This chain joins TRBV5-5 and TRBJ2-7, with 10 bases aligning to TRBD2. The CDR3 has 17 residues. V shed 2 bases, J shed 0 bases, and the junction held 8 bases outside the gene matches. The V gene's germline CDR1 is SGHKS and CDR2 YYEKEE (reference sequence). Here the CDR3 reads CASSLEPGLAFSYEQYF. CDR3 DNA sequence: TGTGCCAGCAGCTTAGAACCGGGACTAGCGTTCTCCTACGAGCAGTACTTC.

This clone was picked up one time. V is TRBV9 and J is TRBJ2-6; D unclear. The CDR3 runs to 15 residues. The V end was cut by 4 bases, the J end by 0 bases, with 8 bases between. Per germline, CDR1 SGDLS and CDR2 YYNGEE. This chain's CDR3 is CASSTHSSGANVLTF. CDR3 nucleotide sequence: TGTGCCAGCAGCACTCACAGCTCTGGGGCCAACGTCCTGACTTTC.

V and J are TRBV30 and TRBJ1-2; perhaps TRBD1 as D (5 bases). V was pared by 5 bases and J by 4 bases, with 14 bases between. The CDR3 has 13 residues. Germline loops: CDR1 GTSNPN, CDR2 SVGIG (reference sequence). In nucleotides, the CDR3 is TGTGCCTGGCAGGGACCGGGTTCCTATGGCTACACCTTC. Protein sequence: CAWQGPGSYGYTF. The full variable domain, completed using reference TRBV30 and TRBJ1-2, is SQTIHQWPATLVQPVGSPLSLECTVEGTSNPNLYWYRQAAGRGLQLLFYSVGIGQISSEVPQNLSASRPQDRQFILSSKKLLLSDSGFYLCAWQGPGSYGYTFGSGTRLTVV.

As concerns this clone: The same CDR3 arises from other DNA sequences in this sample as well. The chain couples TRBV19 to TRBJ2-7; TRBD1 is a possible D gene (5 bases). Between the trimmed V and J ends, which lost 5 bases and 3 bases, there was a span of 5 bases. The germline gives CDR1 LNHDA, CDR2 SQIVND (reference sequence). This CDR3 has 11 residues. Here the CDR3 reads CASSDSYEQYF. The CDR3 bases are TGTGCCAGTAGTGACAGCTACGAGCAGTACTTC.

The chain combines TRBV7-9 with TRBJ2-7; 10 nucleotides align to TRBD2. CDR3 size: 15 residues. CDR1 SEHNR and CDR2 FQNEAQ come from the germline V gene (reference sequence). Trimming cost V 3 bases and J 3 bases; bases outside gene matches: 5. This CDR3 is CASSFPAGGNYEQYF. The CDR3 region has the DNA TGTGCCAGCAGCTTCCCAGCGGGAGGGAACTACGAGCAGTACTTC.

The chain couples TRBV4-3 to TRBJ2-6; D unclear. The CDR3 covers 16 residues. Germline V CDR1 and CDR2: LGHNA, YSLEER. Trimming stripped 3 bases from V and 4 bases from J, with 13 bases between. CDR3 residues: CASSQSLGFGANVLTF. CDR3 nucleotides: TGCGCCAGCAGCCAGAGCCTGGGGTTCGGGGCCAACGTCCTGACTTTC.

The J gene is TRBJ2-1, the V gene TRBV11-2, with a weak D call TRBD1 (6 bases). The CDR3 consists of 14 residues. Germline V CDR1 and CDR2: SGHAT, FQNNGV. V was pared by 5 bases and J by 10 bases, with 18 bases between. The CDR3 DNA follows: TGTGCCAGCAGCACTTGGACGGCCAGGGGAGAGCAGTTCTTC. Amino acids: CASSTWTARGEQFF.

The chain uses TRBV10-3 and TRBJ2-1, with D possibly TRBD2 on 5 matching bases. The V gene lost 6 bases and the J gene lost 12 bases, with 12 bases spanning the gap. Germline V gene lookup returns CDR1 ENHRY and CDR2 SYGVKD. The CDR3 is made up of 11 amino acids. The CDR3 spells CAIRVEVGQFF. The CDR3 coding sequence is TGTGCCATCAGAGTGGAGGTCGGGCAGTTCTTC.

The V gene is TRBV7-9, the J gene TRBJ2-7; the match to TRBD2 covers 12 bases. Per the germline V gene, CDR1 is SEHNR and CDR2 is FQNEAQ (reference sequence). The CDR3 is 15 residues long. V trimming: 5 bases; J trimming: 4 bases; junction bases outside the gene matches: 6. The CDR3 bases are TGTGCCAGCAGCCCCAGGACTAGCGGGATATACGAGCAGTACTTC. Protein: CASSPRTSGIYEQYF.

J is TRBJ1-1 and V is TRBV5-4; D uncertain. The V gene's germline CDR1 is SGHNT and CDR2 YYREEE (reference sequence). CDR3 size: 13 residues. Trimming stripped 1 base from V and 6 bases from J, with 10 bases between. Written as DNA, the CDR3 is TGTGCCAGCAGCTTGAACTTTAAGGCTGAAGCTTTCTTT. It translates to CASSLNFKAEAFF.

The J gene is TRBJ2-3, the V gene TRBV10-3, with 11 bases identical to TRBD2. CDR1 is ENHRY and CDR2 is SYGVKD in the germline V gene. The CDR3 contains 14 residues. Germline trimming cut 3 bases from V and 6 bases from J; bases unmatched to any gene: 2. Written as DNA, the CDR3 is TGTGCCATCAGTGAAACTAGCGGGGGTGATACGCAGTATTTT. This encodes CAISETSGGDTQYF.

This chain links TRBV6-5 with TRBJ2-7; tentatively, D is TRBD1 (6 bases). This CDR3 has 12 amino acids. CDR1 is MNHEY and CDR2 is SVGAGI in the germline V gene. Trimming removed 8 bases at V and 3 bases at J, with 11 bases between. The CDR3 reads CASLDRSYEQYF. CDR3 sequence (DNA): TGTGCCAGCTTAGACAGGAGCTACGAGCAGTACTTC.

The chain is built from TRBV10-3 and TRBJ2-2, with 11 nucleotides matching TRBD1. The junction had 9 bases not matched to a gene; V was cut back by 2 bases and J by 7 bases. The germline V gene encodes CDR1 ENHRY and CDR2 SYGVKD. The CDR3 runs 17 residues. The CDR3 is CAISEPPGQGVDGELFF. The CDR3 DNA reads TGTGCCATCAGTGAGCCACCGGGACAGGGGGTTGACGGGGAGCTGTTTTTT.

V and J are TRBV5-1 and TRBJ2-5; TRBD2 matches 11 bases. V was clipped by 4 bases and J by 4 bases; unmatched bases: 12. Germline CDR1 is SGHRS and CDR2 is YFSETQ. This CDR3 comprises 17 residues. CDR3 in amino acids: CASSPLSGGALGETQYF. The CDR3 DNA reads TGCGCCAGCAGCCCCCTTAGCGGGGGGGCCTTGGGAGAGACCCAGTACTTC.

This rearrangement joins TRBV4-3 to TRBJ2-2, with 9 positions matching TRBD2. The V gene's germline CDR1 is LGHNA and CDR2 YSLEER. V trimming: 0 bases; J trimming: 7 bases; junction bases outside the gene matches: 12. The CDR3 has 18 residues. The CDR3 nucleotides read TGCGCCAGCAGCCAAGATTATTCCAGCGGGAGGTTGAGCGGGGAGCTGTTTTTT. Its translation is CASSQDYSSGRLSGELFF.

The rearrangement uses TRBV4-1 and TRBJ1-5; unclear D gene. This CDR3 is 15 amino acids long. Germline V gene data show CDR1 as MGHRA and CDR2 as YSYEKL. V was clipped by 0 bases and J by 4 bases, with 10 bases between them. The CDR3 spells CASSQESYTNQPQHF. The CDR3 DNA reads TGCGCCAGCAGCCAAGAAAGCTATACAAATCAGCCCCAGCATTTT.

V and J are TRBV7-6 and TRBJ2-7; 9 nucleotides align to TRBD1. V lost 4 bases and J lost 7; bases outside the gene matches: 14. Per the germline V gene, CDR1 is SGHVS and CDR2 is FNYEAQ. The CDR3 covers 16 residues. CDR3 DNA: TGTGCCAGCAGCTCCGTTGACAGGGGGGTACGAGGGGAGCAGTACTTC. Protein: CASSSVDRGVRGEQYF.

The chain is built from TRBV19 and TRBJ2-7; no reliable D call. The CDR3 is 14 residues long. Looked up from germline, CDR1 is LNHDA and CDR2 is SQIVND (reference sequence). V lost 6 bases and J lost 1, with 13 bases in between. CDR3 region: CASSSIGPSYEQYF. The CDR3 DNA follows: TGTGCCAGTAGCTCTATAGGTCCGTCCTACGAGCAGTACTTC.

In the case of this clone: The sample carries other DNA sequences with the same CDR3. The V and J genes are TRBV30 and TRBJ2-5; TRBD1 might be the D (5 bases). Germline V gene sequence: CDR1 GTSNPN, CDR2 SVGIG (reference sequence). V dropped 0 bases and J dropped 1 base, with 6 bases sitting between them. The CDR3 covers 13 residues. The CDR3 DNA reads TGTGCCTGGAGTGTAGACAGCCAAGAGACCCAGTACTTC. Residues: CAWSVDSQETQYF.

This chain links TRBV7-9 with TRBJ2-3, with D perhaps being TRBD1 or TRBD2 (5 bases each). This CDR3 spans 15 amino acids. Trimming left V 8 bases short and J 0 bases short, with 15 bases between. Germline V CDR1 and CDR2: SEHNR, FQNEAQ (reference sequence). The DNA of the CDR3 is TGTGCCAGCCTCTGGGGGAGCCCTAGCACAGATACGCAGTATTTT. This sequence encodes CASLWGSPSTDTQYF.